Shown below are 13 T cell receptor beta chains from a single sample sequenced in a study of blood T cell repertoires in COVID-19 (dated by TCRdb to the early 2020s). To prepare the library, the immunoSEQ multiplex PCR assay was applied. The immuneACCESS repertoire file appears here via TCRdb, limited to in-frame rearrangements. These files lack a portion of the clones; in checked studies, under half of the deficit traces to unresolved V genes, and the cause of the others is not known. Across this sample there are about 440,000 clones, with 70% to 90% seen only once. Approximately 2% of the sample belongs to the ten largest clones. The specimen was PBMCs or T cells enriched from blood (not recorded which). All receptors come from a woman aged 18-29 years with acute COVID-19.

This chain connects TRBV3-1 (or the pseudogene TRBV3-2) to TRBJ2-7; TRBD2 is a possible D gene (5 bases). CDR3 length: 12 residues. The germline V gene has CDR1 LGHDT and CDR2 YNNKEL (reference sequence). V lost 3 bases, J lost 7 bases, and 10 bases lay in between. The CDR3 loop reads CASSQRTGEQYF. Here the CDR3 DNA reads TGTGCCAGCAGCCAGAGGACGGGGGAGCAGTACTTC.

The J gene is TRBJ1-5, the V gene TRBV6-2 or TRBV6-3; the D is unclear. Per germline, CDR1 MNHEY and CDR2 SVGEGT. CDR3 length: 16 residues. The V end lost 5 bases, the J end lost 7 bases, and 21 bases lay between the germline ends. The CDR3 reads CASSPRGGNSGQPQHF. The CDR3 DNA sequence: TGTGCCAGCAGTCCCCGGGGAGGGAATTCAGGCCAGCCCCAGCATTTT.

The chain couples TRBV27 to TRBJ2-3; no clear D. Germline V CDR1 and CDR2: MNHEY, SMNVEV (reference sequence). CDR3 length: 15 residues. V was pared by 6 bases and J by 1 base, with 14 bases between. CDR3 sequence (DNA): TGTGCCAGCAGACCTGGCTTCTCCCGCACAGATACGCAGTATTTT. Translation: CASRPGFSRTDTQYF.

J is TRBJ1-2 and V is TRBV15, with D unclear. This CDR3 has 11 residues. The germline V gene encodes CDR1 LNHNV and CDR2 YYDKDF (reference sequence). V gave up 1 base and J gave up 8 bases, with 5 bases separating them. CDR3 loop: CATSRGRGYTF. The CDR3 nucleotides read TGTGCCACCAGCAGAGGGCGGGGCTACACCTTC.

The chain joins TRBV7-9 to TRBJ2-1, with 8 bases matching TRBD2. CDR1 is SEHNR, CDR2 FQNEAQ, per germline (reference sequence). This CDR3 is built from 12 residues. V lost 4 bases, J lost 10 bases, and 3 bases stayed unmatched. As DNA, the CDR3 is TGTGCCAGCAGCTCTCGACTAGCGGAGCAGTTCTTC. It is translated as CASSSRLAEQFF.

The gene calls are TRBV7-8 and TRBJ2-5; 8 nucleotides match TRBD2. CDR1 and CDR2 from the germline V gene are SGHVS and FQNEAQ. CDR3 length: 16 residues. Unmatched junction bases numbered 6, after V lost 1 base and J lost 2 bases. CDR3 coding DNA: TGTGCCAGCAGCTTAGGGCTAGCGGGCAAACAAGAGACCCAGTACTTC. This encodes CASSLGLAGKQETQYF.

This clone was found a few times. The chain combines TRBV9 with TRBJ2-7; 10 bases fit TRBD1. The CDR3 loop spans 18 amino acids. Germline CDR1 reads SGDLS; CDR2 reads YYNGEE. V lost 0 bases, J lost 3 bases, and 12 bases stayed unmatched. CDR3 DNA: TGTGCCAGCAGCGTAGAAAGCGCGGACAGGGGGAAAGGCTACGAGCAGTACTTC. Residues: CASSVESADRGKGYEQYF.

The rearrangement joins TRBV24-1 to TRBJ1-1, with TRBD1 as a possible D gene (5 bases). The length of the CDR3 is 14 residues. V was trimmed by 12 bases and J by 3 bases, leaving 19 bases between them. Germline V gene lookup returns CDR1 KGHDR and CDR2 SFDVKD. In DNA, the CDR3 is TGTGCCTCCTATGGGGGGGTAAAGGACACTGAAGCTTTCTTT. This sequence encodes CASYGGVKDTEAFF.

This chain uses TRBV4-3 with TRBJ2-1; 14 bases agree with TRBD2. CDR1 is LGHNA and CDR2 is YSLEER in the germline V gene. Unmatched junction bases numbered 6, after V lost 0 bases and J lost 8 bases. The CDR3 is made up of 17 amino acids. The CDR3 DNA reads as TGCGCCAGCAGCCAAGATGGGACTAGCGGGAGAGCCGATGAGCAGTTCTTC. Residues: CASSQDGTSGRADEQFF.

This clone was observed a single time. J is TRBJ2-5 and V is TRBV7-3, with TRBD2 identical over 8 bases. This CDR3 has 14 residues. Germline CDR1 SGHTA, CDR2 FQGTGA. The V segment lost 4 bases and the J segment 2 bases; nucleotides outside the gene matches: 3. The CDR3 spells CASSSGGAQETQYF. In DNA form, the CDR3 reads TGTGCCAGCAGCTCCGGGGGGGCTCAAGAGACCCAGTACTTC.

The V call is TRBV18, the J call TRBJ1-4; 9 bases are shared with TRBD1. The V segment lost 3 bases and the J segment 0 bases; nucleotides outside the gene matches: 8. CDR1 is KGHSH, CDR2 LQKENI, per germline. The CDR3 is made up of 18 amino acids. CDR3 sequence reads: CASSPGQGWLSTNEKLFF. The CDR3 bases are TGTGCCAGCTCACCGGGACAGGGATGGTTGTCAACTAATGAAAAACTGTTTTTT.

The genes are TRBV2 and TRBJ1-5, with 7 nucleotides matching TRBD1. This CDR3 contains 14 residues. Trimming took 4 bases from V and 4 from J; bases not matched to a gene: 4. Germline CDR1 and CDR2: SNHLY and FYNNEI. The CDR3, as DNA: TGTGCCAGCAGTGTACAGGGGCCAAATCAGCCCCAGCATTTT. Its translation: CASSVQGPNQPQHF. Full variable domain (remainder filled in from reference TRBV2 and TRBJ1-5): EPEVTQTPSHQVTQMGQEVILRCVPISNHLYFYWYRQILGQKVEFLVSFYNNEISEKSEIFDDQFSVERPDGSNFTLKIRSTKLEDSAMYFCASSVQGPNQPQHFGDGTRLSIL.

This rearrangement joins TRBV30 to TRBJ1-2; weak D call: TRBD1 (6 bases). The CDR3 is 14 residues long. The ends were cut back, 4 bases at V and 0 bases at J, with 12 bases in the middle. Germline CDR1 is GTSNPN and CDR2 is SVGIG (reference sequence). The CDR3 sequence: CAWIGTPSNYGYTF. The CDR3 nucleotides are TGTGCCTGGATCGGGACACCCTCTAACTATGGCTACACCTTC.